This T cell receptor beta chain was captured in a study of blood T cell repertoires in COVID-19. This CDR3 is built from 13 residues. The germline V and J ends were trimmed by 2 bases and 6 bases, with 9 bases remaining between them. Germline CDR1 reads MRHNA; CDR2 reads SNTAGT. Sequenced by immunoSEQ multiplex PCR; TCRdb stores in-frame clones only, minus some. The table includes 70,000 to 85,000 clones, approximately 82% detected once. This receptor was identified in a man older than 75 with active or convalescent COVID-19. V gene TRBV6-4 combines with J gene TRBJ2-3; TRBD1 is a possible D gene (5 bases). The sequencing sample was made of peripheral blood. The CDR3 nucleotides are TGTGCCAGCAGTGACATAAGGGGCGATACGCAGTATTTT. Translation gives CASSDIRGDTQYF.